This T cell receptor beta chain was observed in a study of cytotoxic CD8 clonotypes in ibrutinib-treated CLL. The study, taken as a whole, reports: Sustained-remission and progressing patients' sampling times differed.

Details on this clone: The antigen is not known.

The CDR3 is made up of 16 amino acids. Clones were read by immunoSEQ multiplex PCR, and TCRdb kept only the in-frame ones, dropping some. The table lists almost 85,000 clones, about 86% of them singletons. The sequence derives from a human donor with chronic lymphocytic leukemia. Specimen: PBMCs, collected before ibrutinib treatment. The genes are TRBV21-1 and TRBJ2-5. TRBV21-1 is described as a pseudogene. CDR3 loop: CASRLSIYTFSETQYF. The CDR3 bases are TGTGCCAGCAGACTGTCTATATACACTTTCTCTGAGACCCAGTACTTC.